The next 11 T cell receptor beta chains were all read from a single sample in a study (dated by TCRdb to between 2014 and 2017). Libraries were built with 5' RACE. Data came from an Illumina MiSeq. The public reads were reprocessed in TCRdb via fastp at Q25 and MiXCR, keeping in-frame beta chains. CDR3 protein sequences are deduplicated, and each keeps its most common genes and DNA. The sample includes nearly 40,000 distinct CDR3 sequences, with over 15% observed a single time. Approximately 2.9% of the sample goes to the ten largest clones. Sequenced input: naive CD4+ T cells sorted from a lymph node. What this sample's cell subset or site label stands for: naive CD4+ T cells, CD4+CD45RA+CD25-. These receptors were collected from a female donor with breast cancer.

This clonotype was observed a few times. This chain joins TRBV5-1 and TRBJ2-3; D might be TRBD2 (6 bases). The CDR3 has 14 amino acids. The V gene lost 8 bases and the J gene lost 4 bases, with 17 bases spanning the gap. In germline, CDR1 is SGHRS, CDR2 YFSETQ. CDR3 protein: CASSTRSGSDTQYF. CDR3 DNA: TGCGCCAGTTCGACTAGATCGGGGTCAGATACGCAGTATTTT.

This clonotype was recorded many times. The V call is TRBV6-1, the J call TRBJ1-5; D possibly corresponds to TRBD1 (5 bases). V lost 5 bases, J lost 7 bases, and 12 bases lay in between. CDR3 length: 13 residues. From germline, CDR1 is MNHNS and CDR2 SASEGT. CDR3 amino acids: CASSPSWDQPQHF. The CDR3 coding sequence is TGTGCCAGCAGTCCCTCGTGGGACCAGCCCCAGCATTTT.

This clonotype appeared many times. The chain links TRBV4-1 to TRBJ1-1, with 8 bases that match TRBD1. With 2 bases clipped from V and 11 bases from J, the junction kept 19 bases outside the gene matches. In germline, CDR1 is MGHRA, CDR2 YSYEKL. The CDR3 runs 17 residues. CDR3 loop: CASSQRGVDRGQNKAFF. The CDR3 coding sequence is TGCGCCAGCAGCCAAAGGGGGGTCGACAGGGGCCAGAACAAGGCTTTCTTT.

This clonotype showed up just a few times. This sequence joins TRBV27 and TRBJ2-5, with D unresolved. The CDR3 has 14 amino acids. V was clipped by 0 bases and J by 5 bases, with 10 bases between them. Germline CDR1 MNHEY, CDR2 SMNVEV (reference sequence). CDR3 nucleotide sequence: TGTGCCAGCAGTTTATCGACATCCGGGGAGACCCAGTACTTC. Protein: CASSLSTSGETQYF.

The rearrangement links TRBV5-6 to TRBJ2-1, with D perhaps assigned TRBD1 or TRBD2 (5 bases each). Germline V gene data show CDR1 as SGHDT and CDR2 as YYEEEE. V was cut by 2 bases and J by 4 bases, with 16 bases left in between. The CDR3 extends over 16 amino acids. CDR3: CASSFMGTTKYNEQFF. For the CDR3, the DNA is TGTGCCAGCAGCTTCATGGGGACCACAAAGTACAATGAGCAGTTCTTC.

V usage is TRBV29-1 and J usage is TRBJ1-2, with 9 bases fitting TRBD1. The CDR3 is made up of 17 amino acids. Trimming cost V 3 bases and J 7 bases; bases outside gene matches: 18. Germline lookup yields CDR1 SQVTM and CDR2 ANQGSEA. CDR3 sequence reads: CSVDSMGGTGFSSGYTF. The CDR3 DNA reads as TGCAGCGTTGACTCTATGGGGGGGACAGGGTTTTCATCTGGCTACACCTTC.

The CDR3 DNA reads as TGCGCCAGCAGCTTAGGGACGGACAATCAGCCCCAGCATTTT. Residues: CASSLGTDNQPQHF. V and J are TRBV5-1 and TRBJ1-5; tentative D call: TRBD1 (5 bases). Per germline, CDR1 SGHRS and CDR2 YFSETQ. Trimming stripped 2 bases from V and 3 bases from J, with 9 bases between. This CDR3 region has 14 residues.

Of note for this clonotype: A clone one base away is much larger, so this may be a read error. V usage is TRBV20-1 and J usage is TRBJ1-6, with D unresolved. This CDR3 has 16 residues. The germline V gene has CDR1 DFQATT and CDR2 SNEGSKA (reference sequence). This CDR3 reads CSARALGDSYNSPPHF. The CDR3 nucleotides are TGCAGTGCTAGAGCATTAGGTGACTCCTATAATTCACCCCCCCACTTT.

This clonotype was seen more than once but under ten times. The V and J genes are TRBV6-2 or TRBV6-3 and TRBJ2-7; a weak D match, TRBD1 (7 bases). The V gene lost 6 bases and the J gene lost 3 bases, with 18 bases spanning the gap. The length of the CDR3 is 15 residues. The germline gives CDR1 MNHEY, CDR2 SVGEGT. CDR3 loop: CASRSSGGMIYEQYF. CDR3 bases: TGTGCCAGCAGATCCTCAGGGGGGATGATCTACGAGCAGTACTTC.

There are a few counts of this clonotype. The chain couples TRBV7-9 to TRBJ1-1, with D unclear. This CDR3 comprises 16 residues. The V end was cut by 2 bases, the J end by 0 bases, with 13 bases between. The germline gives CDR1 SEHNR, CDR2 FQNEAQ (reference sequence). CDR3 amino acids: CASSLFSGIMNTEAFF. The CDR3 DNA follows: TGTGCCAGCAGCTTATTCTCCGGGATCATGAACACTGAAGCTTTCTTT.

The chain carries TRBV19 and TRBJ2-4, with 8 bases matching TRBD1. The CDR3 extends over 14 amino acids. Germline lookup yields CDR1 LNHDA and CDR2 SQIVND (reference sequence). The V gene end was trimmed by 6 bases and the J gene end by 6 bases; junction bases not matched to a gene: 7. CDR3 nucleotide sequence: TGTGCCAGTAGCCTGAGACAGGGGAGAAACATTCAGTACTTC. The encoded protein is CASSLRQGRNIQYF.